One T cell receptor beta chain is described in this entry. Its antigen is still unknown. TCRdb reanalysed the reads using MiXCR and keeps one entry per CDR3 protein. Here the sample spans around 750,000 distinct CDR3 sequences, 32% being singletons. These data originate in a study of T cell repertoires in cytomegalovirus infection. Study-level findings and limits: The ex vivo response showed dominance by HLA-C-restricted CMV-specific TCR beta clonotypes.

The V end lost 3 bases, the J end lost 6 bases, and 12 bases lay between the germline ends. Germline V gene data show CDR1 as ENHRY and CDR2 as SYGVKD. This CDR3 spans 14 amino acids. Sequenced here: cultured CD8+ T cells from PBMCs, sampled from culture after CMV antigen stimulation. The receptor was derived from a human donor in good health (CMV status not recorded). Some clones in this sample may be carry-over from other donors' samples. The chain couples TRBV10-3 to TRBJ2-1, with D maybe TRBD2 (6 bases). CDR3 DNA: TGTGCCATCAGTGACATTAGCGGAGCCAATGAGCAGTTCTTC. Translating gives CAISDISGANEQFF.